The T cell receptor (beta chain) described here comes from a study of cytomegalovirus exposure and HLA in healthy donors. The V end was cut by 2 bases, the J end by 14 bases, with 22 bases between. Per germline, CDR1 MNHNS and CDR2 SASEGT. The length of the CDR3 is 15 residues. Study-wide points: Apart from CMV serostatus, no immune exposure information was available. The number of N-insertions in an Asian-associated ancestry cluster was reportedly below the approximately 690-donor mean in a later analysis.

13 Jbeta primers and 60 Vbeta primers were used for the PCR. Assay: immunoSEQ multiplex PCR; the TCRdb copy retains only in-frame clones and omits some. The sample holds about 93,000 clones, 82% seen once. With respect to this clone: Its antigen remains unidentified.

The chain uses TRBV6-1 and TRBJ2-1; a weak D match, TRBD2 (6 bases). The TCR comes from a man aged 45-65 years in good health and CMV-seronegative. Sequencing input: PBMCs. DNA for the CDR3: TGTGCCAGCAGTGAACGTCGGACTACTGTCGGCGATGAGTTCTTC. Amino acid sequence: CASSERRTTVGDEFF.